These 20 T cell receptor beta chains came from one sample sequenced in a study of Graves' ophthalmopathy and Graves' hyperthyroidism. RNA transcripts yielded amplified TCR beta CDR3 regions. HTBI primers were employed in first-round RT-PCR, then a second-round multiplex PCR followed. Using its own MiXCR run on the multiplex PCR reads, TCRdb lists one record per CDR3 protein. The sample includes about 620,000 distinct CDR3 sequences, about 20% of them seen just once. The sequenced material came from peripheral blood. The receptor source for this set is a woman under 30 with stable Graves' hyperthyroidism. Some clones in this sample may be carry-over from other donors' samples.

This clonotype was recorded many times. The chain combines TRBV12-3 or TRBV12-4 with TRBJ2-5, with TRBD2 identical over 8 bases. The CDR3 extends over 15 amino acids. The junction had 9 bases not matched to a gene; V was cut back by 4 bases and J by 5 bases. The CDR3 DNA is TGTGCCAGCAGTTCGTTAGCGGGGCCCGAGGAGACCCAGTACTTC. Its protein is CASSSLAGPEETQYF.

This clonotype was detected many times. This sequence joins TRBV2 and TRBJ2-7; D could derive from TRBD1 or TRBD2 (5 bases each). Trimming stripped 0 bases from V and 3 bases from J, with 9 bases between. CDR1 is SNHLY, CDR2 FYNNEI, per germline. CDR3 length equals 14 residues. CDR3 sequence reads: CASSEALRGYEQYF. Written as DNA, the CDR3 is TGTGCCAGCAGTGAAGCGCTGAGGGGCTACGAGCAGTACTTC.

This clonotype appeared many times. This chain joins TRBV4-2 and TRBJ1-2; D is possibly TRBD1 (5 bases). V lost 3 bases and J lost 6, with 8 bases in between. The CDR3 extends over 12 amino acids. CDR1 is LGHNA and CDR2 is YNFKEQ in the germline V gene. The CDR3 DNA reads TGTGCCAGCAGCCAGACAGCAGATGGCTACACCTTC. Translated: CASSQTADGYTF.

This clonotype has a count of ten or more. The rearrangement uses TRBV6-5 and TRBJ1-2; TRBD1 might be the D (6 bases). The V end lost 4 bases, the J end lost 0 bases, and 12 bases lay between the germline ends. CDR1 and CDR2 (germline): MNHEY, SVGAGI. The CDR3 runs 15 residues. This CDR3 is CASSSRQESNYGYTF. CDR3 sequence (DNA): TGTGCCAGCAGTTCTAGACAGGAATCTAACTATGGCTACACCTTC.

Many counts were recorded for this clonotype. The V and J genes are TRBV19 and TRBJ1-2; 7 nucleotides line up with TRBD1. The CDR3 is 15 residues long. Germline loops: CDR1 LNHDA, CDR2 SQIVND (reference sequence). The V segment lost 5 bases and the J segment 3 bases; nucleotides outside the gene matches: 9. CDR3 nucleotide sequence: TGTGCCAGTAGTGAGGGACAGAGATATTACTATGGCTACACCTTC. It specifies CASSEGQRYYYGYTF.

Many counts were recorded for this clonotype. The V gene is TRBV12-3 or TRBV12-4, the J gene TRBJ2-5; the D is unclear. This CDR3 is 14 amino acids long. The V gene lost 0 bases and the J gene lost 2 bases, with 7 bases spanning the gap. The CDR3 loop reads CASSLALQQETQYF. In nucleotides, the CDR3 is TGTGCCAGCAGTTTAGCGCTTCAGCAAGAGACCCAGTACTTC.

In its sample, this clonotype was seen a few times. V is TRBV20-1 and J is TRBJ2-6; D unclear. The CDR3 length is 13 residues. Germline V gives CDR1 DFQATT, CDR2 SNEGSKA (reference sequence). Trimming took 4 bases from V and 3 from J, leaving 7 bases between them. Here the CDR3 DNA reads TGCAGTGCTATAAGAAGTGGGGCCAACGTCCTGACTTTC. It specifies CSAIRSGANVLTF.

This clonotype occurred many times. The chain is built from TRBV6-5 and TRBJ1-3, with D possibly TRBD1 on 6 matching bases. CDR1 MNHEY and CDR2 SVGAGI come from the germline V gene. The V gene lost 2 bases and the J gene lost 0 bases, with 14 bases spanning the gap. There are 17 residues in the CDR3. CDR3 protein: CASSYTGQTSSGNTIYF. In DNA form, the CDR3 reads TGTGCCAGCAGTTACACAGGGCAGACCAGCTCTGGAAACACCATATATTTT.

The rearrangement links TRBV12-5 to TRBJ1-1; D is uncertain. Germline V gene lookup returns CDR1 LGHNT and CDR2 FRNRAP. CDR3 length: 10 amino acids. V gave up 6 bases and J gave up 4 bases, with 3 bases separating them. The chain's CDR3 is CASGSTEAFF. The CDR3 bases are TGTGCTAGTGGGAGCACTGAAGCTTTCTTT.

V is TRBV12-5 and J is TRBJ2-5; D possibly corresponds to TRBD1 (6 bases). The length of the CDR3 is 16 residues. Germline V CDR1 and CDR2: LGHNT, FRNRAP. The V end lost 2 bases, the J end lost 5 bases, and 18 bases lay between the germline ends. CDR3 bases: TGTGCTAGTGGTTTGCCAACGGTCCGGCAGGGGGAGACCCAGTACTTC. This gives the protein CASGLPTVRQGETQYF. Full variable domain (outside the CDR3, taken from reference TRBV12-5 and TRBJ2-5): DARVTQTPRHKVTEMGQEVTMRCQPILGHNTVFWYRQTMMQGLELLAYFRNRAPLDDSGMPKDRFSAEMPDATLATLKIQPSEPRDSAVYFCASGLPTVRQGETQYFGPGTRLLVL.

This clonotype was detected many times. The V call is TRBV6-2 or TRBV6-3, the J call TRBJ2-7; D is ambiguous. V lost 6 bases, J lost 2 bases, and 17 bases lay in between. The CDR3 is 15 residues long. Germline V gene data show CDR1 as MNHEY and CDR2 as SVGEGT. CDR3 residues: CASRNQPRPTYEQYF. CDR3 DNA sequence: TGTGCCAGCAGGAATCAACCCCGTCCCACCTACGAGCAGTACTTC.

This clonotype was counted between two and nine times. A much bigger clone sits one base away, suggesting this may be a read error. CDR3 nucleotide sequence: TGTGCCAGCAGTTCCCCTGGGGGCCGGGGTGGCTACGCCTTC. This codes for CASSSPGGRGGYAF. The J gene is TRBJ1-2, the V gene TRBV7-2, with D possibly being TRBD1 (6 bases). This CDR3 contains 14 residues. Per germline, CDR1 SGHTA and CDR2 FQGNSA.

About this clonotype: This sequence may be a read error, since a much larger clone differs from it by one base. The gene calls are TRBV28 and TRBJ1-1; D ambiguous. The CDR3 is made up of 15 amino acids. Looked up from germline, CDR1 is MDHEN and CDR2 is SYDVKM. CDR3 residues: CASSFLRTMNTEACF. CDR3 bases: TGTGCCAGCAGTTTTCTTCGGACCATGAACACTGAAGCTTGCTTT.

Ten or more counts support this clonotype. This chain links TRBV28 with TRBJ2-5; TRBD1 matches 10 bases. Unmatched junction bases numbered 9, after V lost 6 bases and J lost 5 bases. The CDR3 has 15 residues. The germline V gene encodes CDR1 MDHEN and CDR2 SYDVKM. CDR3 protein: CASRSRDRGYETQYF. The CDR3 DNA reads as TGTGCCAGCAGGTCCCGGGACAGGGGATATGAGACCCAGTACTTC.

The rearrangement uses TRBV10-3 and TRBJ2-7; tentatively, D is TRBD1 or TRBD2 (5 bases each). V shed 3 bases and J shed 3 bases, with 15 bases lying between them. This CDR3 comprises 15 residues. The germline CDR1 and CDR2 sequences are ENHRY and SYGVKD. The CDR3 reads CAISDPGTGGYEQYF. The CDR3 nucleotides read TGTGCCATCAGTGATCCCGGGACGGGCGGCTACGAGCAGTACTTC.

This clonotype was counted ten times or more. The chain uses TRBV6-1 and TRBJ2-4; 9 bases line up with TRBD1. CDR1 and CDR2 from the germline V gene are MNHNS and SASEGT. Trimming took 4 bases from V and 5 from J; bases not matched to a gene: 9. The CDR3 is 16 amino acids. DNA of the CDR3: TGTGCCAGCAGTGGACTGACAGGGGGGGCAGAAAACATTCAGTACTTC. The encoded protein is CASSGLTGGAENIQYF.

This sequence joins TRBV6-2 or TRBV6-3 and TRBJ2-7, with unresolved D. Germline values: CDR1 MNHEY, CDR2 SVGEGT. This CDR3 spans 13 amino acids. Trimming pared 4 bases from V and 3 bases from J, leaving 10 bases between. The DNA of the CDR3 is TGTGCCAGCAGTTCAGCGCAAATCTACGAGCAGTACTTC. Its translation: CASSSAQIYEQYF.

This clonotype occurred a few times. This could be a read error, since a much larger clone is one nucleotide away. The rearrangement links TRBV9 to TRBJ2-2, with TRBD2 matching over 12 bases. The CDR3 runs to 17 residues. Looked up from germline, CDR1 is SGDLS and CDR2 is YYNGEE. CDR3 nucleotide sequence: TGTGCCAGCAGCGTAACTAGCGGGAGGTTGGGTACCGGGGAGCTGTTGTTT. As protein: CASSVTSGRLGTGELLF. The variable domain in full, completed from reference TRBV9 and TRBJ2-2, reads DSGVTQTPKHLITATGQRVTLRCSPRSGDLSVYWYQQSLDQGLQFLIQYYNGEERAKGNILERFSAQQFPDLHSELNLSSLELGDSALYFCASSVTSGRLGTGELLFGEGSRLTVL.

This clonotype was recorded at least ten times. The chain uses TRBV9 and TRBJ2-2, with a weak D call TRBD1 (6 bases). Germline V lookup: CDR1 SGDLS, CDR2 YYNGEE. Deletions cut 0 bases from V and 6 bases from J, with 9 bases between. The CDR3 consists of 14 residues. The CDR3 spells CASSVGTGPGELFF. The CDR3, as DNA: TGTGCCAGCAGCGTAGGTACAGGGCCCGGGGAGCTGTTTTTT.

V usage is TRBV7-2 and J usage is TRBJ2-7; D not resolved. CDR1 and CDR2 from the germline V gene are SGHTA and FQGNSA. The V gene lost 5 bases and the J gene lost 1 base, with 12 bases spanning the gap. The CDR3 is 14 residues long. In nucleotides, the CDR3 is TGTGCCAGCAGCGCCCTGGGCCTTTCCTACGAGCAGTACTTC. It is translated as CASSALGLSYEQYF.